Below, 12 T cell receptor beta chains from the same sample are listed, as sequenced in a study of blood T cell repertoires in COVID-19. The table came from immunoSEQ multiplex PCR; TCRdb's copy has only in-frame clones and leaves some out. The profile shows just over 300,000 clones, 85% to 90% of them singletons. Sequenced sample: PBMCs or T cells enriched from blood (not recorded which). These receptors all come from a woman between 18 and 29 years old with acute COVID-19.

CDR3 amino acids: CASSVVGGPGQGAVNGYTF. The DNA for the CDR3 is TGTGCCAGCAGCGTAGTTGGTGGTCCCGGACAGGGGGCGGTCAATGGCTACACCTTC. The chain has TRBV9 and TRBJ1-2; 11 bases fit TRBD1. This CDR3 has 19 amino acids. From germline, CDR1 is SGDLS and CDR2 YYNGEE. Trimming at V came to 0 bases and at J to 6 bases, leaving 16 bases not matched to a gene.

The genes are TRBV5-4 and TRBJ2-1; 7 bases align to TRBD2. With 2 bases clipped from V and 3 bases from J, the junction kept 8 bases outside the gene matches. Looked up from germline, CDR1 is SGHNT and CDR2 is YYREEE (reference sequence). The CDR3 extends over 16 amino acids. The CDR3 is CASSFGGERGYNEQFF. For the CDR3, the DNA is TGTGCCAGCAGCTTCGGCGGGGAGCGGGGCTACAATGAGCAGTTCTTC.

The chain joins TRBV10-3 to TRBJ2-1, with TRBD2 as a possible D gene (5 bases). The CDR3 totals 17 residues. V gave up 2 bases and J gave up 4 bases, with 18 bases separating them. Germline CDR1 reads ENHRY; CDR2 reads SYGVKD. CDR3 loop: CAISEKERVSGYNEQFF. CDR3 nucleotide sequence: TGTGCCATCAGTGAGAAGGAGAGGGTCTCCGGATACAATGAGCAGTTCTTC.

The gene calls are TRBV10-2 and TRBJ1-3; possibly TRBD1 for D (6 bases). Per the germline V gene, CDR1 is WSHSY and CDR2 is SAAADI. Trimming shortened V by 9 bases and J by 2 bases, and 14 bases separated the two germline ends. The CDR3 is 14 residues long. The CDR3 nucleotides read TGCGCCAGTAGGAAACAGGGCCCTGGAAACACCATATATTTT. Protein: CASRKQGPGNTIYF.

The J gene is TRBJ2-4, the V gene TRBV6-5; 9 nucleotides match TRBD1. CDR1 and CDR2 (germline): MNHEY, SVGAGI. The CDR3 has 14 residues. Trimming cost V 6 bases and J 5 bases; bases outside gene matches: 5. CDR3: CASSLTGGENIQYF. CDR3 DNA: TGTGCCAGCAGCCTCACAGGGGGCGAAAACATTCAGTACTTC.

This chain uses TRBV5-6 with TRBJ1-3; D unresolved. CDR1 and CDR2 (germline): SGHDT, YYEEEE. V was trimmed by 2 bases and J by 2 bases, leaving 8 bases between them. CDR3 length equals 14 residues. CDR3 in amino acids: CASSLLTTGNTIYF. The DNA for the CDR3 is TGTGCCAGCAGCTTACTAACAACTGGAAACACCATATATTTT.

The chain links TRBV7-6 to TRBJ2-1; 8 bases line up with TRBD1. Germline V gives CDR1 SGHVS, CDR2 FNYEAQ. The CDR3 has 15 amino acids. V was pared by 5 bases and J by 3 bases, with 6 bases of the junction left unmatched. The CDR3 loop reads CASSHRTGHYNEQFF. The CDR3 DNA follows: TGTGCCAGCAGCCATAGGACAGGGCACTACAATGAGCAGTTCTTC.

The V gene is TRBV7-9, the J gene TRBJ1-1; D is unresolved. CDR1 SEHNR and CDR2 FQNEAQ come from the germline V gene (reference sequence). The V end was cut by 2 bases, the J end by 0 bases, with 13 bases between. The CDR3 runs 16 residues. The CDR3 region has the DNA TGTGCCAGCAGCTTACCCCGATCTAGGATGAACACTGAAGCTTTCTTT. Translating it yields CASSLPRSRMNTEAFF.

This clone appeared a single time. This chain links TRBV6-1 with TRBJ1-5, with a tentative D call TRBD1 (6 bases). There are 18 residues in the CDR3. Germline V gene data show CDR1 as MNHNS and CDR2 as SASEGT. Deletions cut 2 bases from V and 1 base from J, with 18 bases between. CDR3 region: CASSERITGFGSNQPQHF. As DNA, the CDR3 is TGTGCCAGCAGTGAAAGGATTACAGGGTTCGGAAGCAATCAGCCCCAGCATTTT.

The table lists this clone with a count of one. Other DNA sequences of this sample code for an identical CDR3. This chain connects TRBV9 to TRBJ2-2; TRBD2 aligns across 11 bases. V was clipped by 2 bases and J by 2 bases; unmatched bases: 8. CDR1 SGDLS and CDR2 YYNGEE come from the germline V gene. This CDR3 is built from 18 residues. The CDR3, as DNA: TGTGCCAGCAGCGTCACTAGCGGGAGACCTCCTAACACCGGGGAGCTGTTTTTT. Its protein is CASSVTSGRPPNTGELFF.

The chain carries TRBV7-2 and TRBJ1-6; 8 bases agree with TRBD1. CDR3 length: 16 residues. V gave up 4 bases and J gave up 8 bases; unmatched junction bases: 10. Germline loops: CDR1 SGHTA, CDR2 FQGNSA. This CDR3 is CASSSFPGQVDSPLHF. The DNA of the CDR3 is TGTGCCAGCAGCTCTTTTCCGGGACAGGTAGATTCACCCCTCCACTTT.

In DNA, the CDR3 is TGTGCCAGCACCACGACAAGGGGTTCCTACGAGCAGTACTTC. Translating it yields CASTTTRGSYEQYF. The V call is TRBV27, the J call TRBJ2-7; D is perhaps TRBD1 (5 bases). Trimming removed 7 bases at V and 1 base at J, with 14 bases between. Germline CDR1 is MNHEY and CDR2 is SMNVEV (reference sequence). There are 14 residues in the CDR3.